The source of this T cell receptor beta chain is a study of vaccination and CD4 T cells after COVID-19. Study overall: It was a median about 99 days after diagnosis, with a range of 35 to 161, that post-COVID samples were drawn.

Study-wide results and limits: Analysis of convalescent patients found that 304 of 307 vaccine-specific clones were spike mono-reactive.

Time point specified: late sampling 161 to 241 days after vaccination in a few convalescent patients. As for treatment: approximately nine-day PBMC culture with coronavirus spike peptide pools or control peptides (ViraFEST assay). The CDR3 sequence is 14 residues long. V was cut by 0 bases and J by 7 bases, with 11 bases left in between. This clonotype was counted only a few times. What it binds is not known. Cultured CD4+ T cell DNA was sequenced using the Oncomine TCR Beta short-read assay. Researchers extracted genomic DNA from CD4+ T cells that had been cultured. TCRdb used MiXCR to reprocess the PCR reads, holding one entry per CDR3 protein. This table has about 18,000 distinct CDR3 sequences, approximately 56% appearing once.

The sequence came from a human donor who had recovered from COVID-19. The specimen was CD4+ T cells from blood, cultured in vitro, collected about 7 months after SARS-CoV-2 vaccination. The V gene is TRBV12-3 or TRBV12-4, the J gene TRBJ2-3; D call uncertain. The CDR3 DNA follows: TGTGCCAGCAGTTTAGCCCGACCGGGCTATACGCAGTATTTT. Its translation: CASSLARPGYTQYF.